This T cell receptor beta chain was obtained from a study of T cells expressing NK-cell markers. Overall study findings and caveats: The study found these clonotypes also leading the CD3+CD56-NKG2C+ fraction in a few donors.

The CDR3 covers 18 residues. Germline V gives CDR1 SGHAT, CDR2 FQNNGV. In regard to this clonotype: The antigen is unknown.

What made the TCR beta cDNA was 5'RACE template switching with UMIs. TCRdb re-called the 5' RACE reads; one entry per CDR3 protein, DNA not given. Its table lists fewer than 550,000 distinct CDR3 sequences. The material sequenced was blood T cells: a sorted CD56 or NKG2C T cell subset, CD4+ or CD8+ T cells, or bulk PBMC T cells (not recorded which). This TCR derives from a woman aged 45-65 years in good health. This chain uses TRBV11-2 with TRBJ2-1; checking the TCRdb D call of TRBD2 is not possible without DNA. The CDR3 protein is CASSLELISGISSNEQFF.